This TCR beta chain was documented in a study of CD8+ T cells in alopecia areata. The study's findings and limits: Normal scalp showed lower clonality than lesional scalp, especially alopecia totalis/universalis. Patients displayed less clarity in TCR sharing than mice, a finding possibly related to HLA.

Comments on this clone: The target antigen is unknown.

The V gene lost 1 base and the J gene lost 7 bases, with 20 bases spanning the gap. This CDR3 has 16 residues. CDR1 and CDR2 (germline): SGHDN, FVKESK. Starting from PBMCs, sorting isolated CD4+ and CD8+ T cells. Following extraction, RNA underwent reverse transcription to cDNA, which served as the sequencing template. Sequenced by immunoSEQ multiplex PCR; TCRdb stores in-frame clones only, minus some. The table lists about 150,000 clones, 50% to 60% of them singletons. The chain couples TRBV14 to TRBJ2-7; D gene uncertain. The source material was CD4+ T cells sorted from blood. The receptor was derived from a human donor in good health. CDR3 bases: TGTGCCAGCAGCCAAGGGGCCTCTAGTAACCGTTGGGAGCAGTACTTC. This codes for CASSQGASSNRWEQYF.